These 32 T cell receptor beta chains originate from one sample sequenced in a study of T cell changes during pregnancy in multiple sclerosis. TCRdb's table, derived via immunoSEQ multiplex PCR, lists solely in-frame clones and lacks some. The data contain 50,000 to 70,000 clones, about 91% of them singletons. Sequences were derived from CD8+ T cells from peripheral blood mononuclear cells, sampled before pregnancy. Receptors were obtained from a female donor with multiple sclerosis, enrolled in a pregnancy study.

The chain employs TRBV18 and TRBJ2-7; D possibly corresponds to TRBD1 (5 bases). The CDR3 is made up of 15 amino acids. V was cut by 3 bases and J by 3 bases, with 15 bases left in between. Germline V gene sequence: CDR1 KGHSH, CDR2 LQKENI. CDR3 sequence (DNA): TGTGCCAGCTCACCCCCTGAGCTGGACATCTACGAGCAGTACTTC. As protein: CASSPPELDIYEQYF.

The V gene is TRBV19, the J gene TRBJ1-5; D perhaps matches TRBD1 (5 bases). The CDR3 is made up of 15 amino acids. With 5 bases removed from V and 1 base from J, the gap between germline ends came to 12 bases. Germline CDR1 LNHDA, CDR2 SQIVND (reference sequence). CDR3 sequence reads: CASSPGEGSNQPQHF. The CDR3 nucleotides are TGTGCCAGTAGTCCCGGGGAGGGGAGCAATCAGCCCCAGCATTTT.

The gene calls are TRBV14 and TRBJ2-5; maybe TRBD2 (5 bases). The germline V gene has CDR1 SGHDN and CDR2 FVKESK. The CDR3 is 14 amino acids. V lost 0 bases and J lost 5, with 10 bases in between. CDR3 protein: CASSQDIGIETQYF. CDR3 coding DNA: TGTGCCAGCAGCCAAGATATCGGGATCGAGACCCAGTACTTC. The complete variable domain, with remaining parts taken from reference TRBV14 and TRBJ2-5, reads EAGVTQFPSHSVIEKGQTVTLRCDPISGHDNLYWYRRVMGKEIKFLLHFVKESKQDESGMPNNRFLAERTGGTYSTLKVQPAELEDSGVYFCASSQDIGIETQYFGPGTRLLVL.

This chain joins TRBV4-1 and TRBJ1-5; D might be TRBD1 (6 bases). V lost 0 bases and J lost 6, with 9 bases in between. The CDR3 is 14 residues long. Germline V lookup: CDR1 MGHRA, CDR2 YSYEKL. The CDR3 is CASSQDIGGQPQHF. The CDR3 DNA follows: TGCGCCAGCAGCCAAGATATAGGGGGTCAGCCCCAGCATTTT.

The J gene is TRBJ2-7, the V gene TRBV5-4, with TRBD2 as a possible D gene (5 bases). The V gene's germline CDR1 is SGHNT and CDR2 YYREEE (reference sequence). V shed 1 base and J shed 1 base, with 6 bases lying between them. This CDR3 region has 13 residues. The CDR3 region has the DNA TGTGCCAGCAGCTTGAGAGGGTCCTACGAGCAGTACTTC. Amino acid sequence: CASSLRGSYEQYF.

The gene calls are TRBV12-5 and TRBJ2-7; D uncertain. Germline V gene sequence: CDR1 LGHNT, CDR2 FRNRAP. The CDR3 is 12 residues long. Trimming removed 5 bases from V and 10 bases from J, with 15 bases in between. CDR3 DNA sequence: TGTGCTAGTGGTATAACCCCCGAGAACCAGTACTTC. Protein product: CASGITPENQYF.

The chain joins TRBV9 to TRBJ2-1; TRBD2 agrees at 9 bases. Trimming removed 5 bases from V and 7 bases from J; junction bases left unmatched: 10. This CDR3 region has 15 residues. Germline CDR1 and CDR2: SGDLS and YYNGEE. The CDR3 nucleotides are TGTGCCAGCAGTCCCAGCGGGGGGTTGGGGAATGAGCAGTTCTTC. Protein sequence: CASSPSGGLGNEQFF.

The chain combines TRBV29-1 with TRBJ2-6; D gene uncertain. V was trimmed by 1 base and J by 0 bases, leaving 7 bases between them. CDR1 is SQVTM, CDR2 ANQGSEA, per germline. The CDR3 sequence is 15 residues long. CDR3 sequence reads: CSVEGGDSGANVLTF. In nucleotides, the CDR3 is TGCAGCGTTGAAGGAGGCGACTCTGGGGCCAACGTCCTGACTTTC.

The V and J genes are TRBV29-1 and TRBJ1-1; tentatively, D is TRBD1 (5 bases). With 3 bases removed from V and 10 bases from J, the gap between germline ends came to 18 bases. Germline CDR1 and CDR2: SQVTM and ANQGSEA. This CDR3 is 13 amino acids long. The CDR3 DNA reads TGCAGCGTTGATTTAGGACAATCTGGTGGAGCTTTCTTT. Its translation is CSVDLGQSGGAFF.

The CDR3 protein is CASSHTPTGGIMNTEAFF. The CDR3 DNA sequence: TGTGCCAGCAGCCATACCCCCACAGGGGGCATCATGAACACTGAAGCTTTCTTT. J is TRBJ1-1 and V is TRBV5-6, with 9 bases identical to TRBD1. The germline V gene encodes CDR1 SGHDT and CDR2 YYEEEE. This CDR3 has 18 amino acids. Trimming at V came to 4 bases and at J to 0 bases, leaving 13 bases not matched to a gene.

The J gene is TRBJ2-5, the V gene TRBV15; 8 bases match TRBD2. After removal of 1 base from V and 1 base from J, the junction contained 2 bases not matched to a gene. CDR1 and CDR2 (germline): LNHNV, YYDKDF (reference sequence). This CDR3 has 15 residues. DNA for the CDR3: TGTGCCACCAGCAGAGTTAGCGGGGTCCAAGAGACCCAGTACTTC. This codes for CATSRVSGVQETQYF.

The gene calls are TRBV14 and TRBJ2-3, with D tentatively TRBD1 (6 bases). The germline CDR1 and CDR2 sequences are SGHDN and FVKESK. Trimming stripped 5 bases from V and 2 bases from J, with 20 bases between. CDR3 size: 17 residues. The CDR3 DNA reads TGTGCCAGCAGCAGGGGAGCGACAGGCAAGTACACAGATACGCAGTATTTT. Residues: CASSRGATGKYTDTQYF.

DNA of the CDR3: TGTGCCAGCAGCTTAGGGGCGGGGGAGCACTACGAGCAGTACTTC. Its translation: CASSLGAGEHYEQYF. The genes are TRBV11-2 and TRBJ2-7; 7 positions agree with TRBD2. The CDR3 runs 15 residues. From germline, CDR1 is SGHAT and CDR2 FQNNGV. With 1 base clipped from V and 3 bases from J, the junction kept 6 bases outside the gene matches.

The chain joins TRBV7-8 to TRBJ2-2, with D maybe TRBD1 (6 bases). Trimming removed 4 bases from V and 3 bases from J, with 18 bases in between. CDR1 and CDR2 (germline): SGHVS, FQNEAQ. CDR3 length equals 17 residues. The CDR3 here is CASSSPRRDKDTGELFF. The CDR3 coding sequence is TGTGCCAGCAGCTCTCCCCGAAGGGACAAAGACACCGGGGAGCTGTTTTTT.

This clone came up once. This sequence joins TRBV6-5 and TRBJ1-1; D remains ambiguous. Germline values: CDR1 MNHEY, CDR2 SVGAGI. The length of the CDR3 is 14 residues. Trimming took off 8 bases at V and 1 base at J, with 14 bases between the two ends. The CDR3 here is CASCLGPPNTEAFF. CDR3 coding DNA: TGTGCCAGCTGTCTAGGTCCTCCGAACACTGAAGCTTTCTTT.

The genes are TRBV29-1 and TRBJ2-1; weak D call: TRBD2 (6 bases). Between the trimmed V and J ends, which lost 6 bases and 1 base, there was a span of 10 bases. Germline V gives CDR1 SQVTM, CDR2 ANQGSEA. CDR3 length: 13 residues. This CDR3 is CSVISGSYNEQFF. For the CDR3, the DNA is TGCAGCGTGATTAGCGGTTCCTACAATGAGCAGTTCTTC.

The V call is TRBV2, the J call TRBJ2-1; no reliable D call. The CDR3 sequence is 13 residues long. The ends were cut back, 4 bases at V and 4 bases at J, with 8 bases in the middle. Germline CDR1 is SNHLY and CDR2 is FYNNEI. The CDR3 region has the DNA TGTGCCAGCAGTGGTACAAAATACAATGAGCAGTTCTTC. Amino acid sequence: CASSGTKYNEQFF.

The chain joins TRBV4-2 to TRBJ1-2; perhaps TRBD1 as D (5 bases). The CDR3 has 16 residues. Per the germline V gene, CDR1 is LGHNA and CDR2 is YNFKEQ. The V and J ends lost 3 bases and 3 bases respectively, with 17 bases between them. The CDR3 here is CASSHLGQGEDYGYTF. For the CDR3, the DNA is TGTGCCAGCAGCCACCTAGGGCAGGGTGAAGACTATGGCTACACCTTC.

The chain links TRBV5-6 to TRBJ1-6; possible D gene TRBD1, 6 bases. The V and J ends lost 2 bases and 1 base respectively, with 7 bases between them. CDR3 length equals 15 residues. Germline V CDR1 and CDR2: SGHDT, YYEEEE. The CDR3 DNA reads TGTGCCAGCAGCTTCGGGACATCCTATAATTCACCCCTCCACTTT. Encoded protein: CASSFGTSYNSPLHF.

A single count supports this clone. In DNA, the CDR3 is TGTGCCAGCAGTGAAGACGTGGGGGGACAGGGAAATCAGCCCCAGCATTTT. This gives the protein CASSEDVGGQGNQPQHF. The genes are TRBV6-1 and TRBJ1-5; 9 bases match TRBD1. Trimming cost V 1 base and J 4 bases; bases outside gene matches: 8. Germline CDR1 reads MNHNS; CDR2 reads SASEGT. CDR3 size: 17 residues.

J is TRBJ2-3 and V is TRBV9, with TRBD2 matching over 7 bases. CDR3 length equals 16 residues. The V gene's germline CDR1 is SGDLS and CDR2 YYNGEE. With V trimmed by 5 bases and J by 2 bases, 11 bases remained unmatched. The DNA of the CDR3 is TGTGCCAGCAGAAAGAAGGGGCGGGGGAACACAGATACGCAGTATTTT. It specifies CASRKKGRGNTDTQYF.

This clone has only a few counts. The rearrangement links TRBV15 to TRBJ1-1; the D gene is possibly TRBD1 (6 bases). The CDR3 totals 15 residues. Trimming took off 0 bases at V and 7 bases at J, with 15 bases between the two ends. CDR1 is LNHNV and CDR2 is YYDKDF in the germline V gene (reference sequence). DNA of the CDR3: TGTGCCACCAGCAGAGATCGAGGGACACAACGTGAAGCTTTCTTT. This gives the protein CATSRDRGTQREAFF. The full variable domain, its missing parts supplied by reference TRBV15 and TRBJ1-1, is DAMVIQNPRYQVTQFGKPVTLSCSQTLNHNVMYWYQQKSSQAPKLLFHYYDKDFNNEADTPDNFQSRRPNTSFCFLDIRSPGLGDTAMYLCATSRDRGTQREAFFGQGTRLTVV.

This chain uses TRBV7-3 with TRBJ2-1, with a tentative D call TRBD2 (5 bases). Germline lookup yields CDR1 SGHTA and CDR2 FQGTGA. This CDR3 is built from 14 residues. Trimming took 4 bases from V and 6 from J, leaving 13 bases between them. CDR3 bases: TGTGCCAGCAGCTCCCCGACTATGGGCAATGAGCAGTTCTTC. Amino acids: CASSSPTMGNEQFF.

As DNA, the CDR3 is TGTGCCAGCAACGAGGGCCTAGCCAGCACAGATACGCAGTATTTT. Its protein product is CASNEGLASTDTQYF. The V gene is TRBV9, the J gene TRBJ2-3; TRBD2 might be the D (5 bases). Trimming took off 6 bases at V and 0 bases at J, with 14 bases between the two ends. The CDR3 spans 15 residues. Looked up from germline, CDR1 is SGDLS and CDR2 is YYNGEE.

Concerning this clone: The sample contains more than one DNA sequence encoding this CDR3. CDR3 protein: CASSITGSSYEQYF. The CDR3 bases are TGTGCCAGTAGTATAACTGGGAGCTCCTACGAGCAGTACTTC. The chain recombines TRBV19 with TRBJ2-7, with D tentatively TRBD2 (5 bases). Trimming cost V 2 bases and J 0 bases, with 8 bases left between them. Germline CDR1 reads LNHDA; CDR2 reads SQIVND (reference sequence). There are 14 residues in the CDR3.

This clone came up once. V usage is TRBV9 and J usage is TRBJ1-3; 7 bases are shared with TRBD1. Losses at the gene ends were 0 bases for V and 0 bases for J; bases not matched to a gene: 6. CDR1 and CDR2 from the germline V gene are SGDLS and YYNGEE. The CDR3 has 17 amino acids. The chain's CDR3 is CASSVDGTEYSGNTIYF. DNA for the CDR3: TGTGCCAGCAGCGTAGACGGGACAGAATACTCTGGAAACACCATATATTTT.

The V gene is TRBV7-8, the J gene TRBJ2-2; 11 bases align to TRBD2. With 3 bases clipped from V and 1 base from J, the junction kept 1 base outside the gene matches. The CDR3 loop spans 16 amino acids. Germline V gene data show CDR1 as SGHVS and CDR2 as FQNEAQ. CDR3 in amino acids: CASSFGLAGNTGELFF. DNA for the CDR3: TGTGCCAGCAGCTTCGGACTAGCGGGGAACACCGGGGAGCTGTTTTTT.

Relative to its sample, this clone is medium-sized (0.01 to 0.1%). This sequence joins TRBV15 and TRBJ2-3; D may be TRBD1 (6 bases). Trimming took 4 bases from V and 0 from J, leaving 17 bases between them. Germline CDR1 LNHNV, CDR2 YYDKDF (reference sequence). The CDR3 spans 17 residues. This CDR3 reads CATSTPGQPSSTDTQYF. CDR3 DNA: TGTGCCACCAGCACGCCCGGACAGCCGTCTAGCACAGATACGCAGTATTTT.

The J gene is TRBJ2-6, the V gene TRBV12-2; the DNA was not compared with TRBD1, the D call given in the table. TRBV12-2 is recorded as a pseudogene. This CDR3 spans 17 amino acids. The CDR3 region has the DNA TGTGCAAGTCGCTTAGCGCACAGGCGCTCTGGGGCCAACGTCCTGACTTTC. Translation: CASRLAHRRSGANVLTF.

This clone was seen a single time. The chain links TRBV7-8 to TRBJ2-1, with 14 positions matching TRBD2. Germline-derived CDR1 and CDR2 are SGHVS and FQNEAQ. V lost 3 bases, J lost 0 bases, and 4 bases stayed unmatched. The CDR3 has 18 amino acids. The CDR3 nucleotides read TGTGCCAGCAGCTTCGGACTAGCGGGGGGCAGCTCCTACAATGAGCAGTTCTTC. Translating gives CASSFGLAGGSSYNEQFF.

V is TRBV5-1 and J is TRBJ2-5; 7 nucleotides match TRBD2. The CDR3 has 14 residues. Per germline, CDR1 SGHRS and CDR2 YFSETQ. J lost 5 bases, V lost 2 bases, and 6 bases had no gene match. For the CDR3, the DNA is TGCGCCAGCAGCTTTGGGACCGGGGGGGAGACCCAGTACTTC. Protein: CASSFGTGGETQYF.

This clone came up once. V and J are TRBV27 and TRBJ1-1, with unresolved D. With 3 bases removed from V and 1 base from J, the gap between germline ends came to 6 bases. Germline V gene lookup returns CDR1 MNHEY and CDR2 SMNVEV (reference sequence). This CDR3 contains 13 residues. This CDR3 reads CASSFAGNTEAFF. In nucleotides, the CDR3 is TGTGCCAGCAGTTTTGCAGGGAACACTGAAGCTTTCTTT.